This T cell receptor (beta chain) was captured by sequencing in a study of T-cell memory formation after mild COVID-19. General observations from the study: Researchers could not confirm that second-wave clones peaking on day 37 targeted SARS-CoV-2.

Germline CDR1 DFQATT, CDR2 SNEGSKA (reference sequence). V was trimmed by 0 bases and J by 2 bases, leaving 13 bases between them. CDR3 size: 15 residues. As to this clonotype: Antigen: not known.

TCRdb fed the 5' RACE reads into MiXCR, producing one record per CDR3 protein. The sample has 92,000 or so distinct CDR3 sequences, about 13% seen once. The chain has TRBV20-1 and TRBJ1-2; D gene unclear. This sequence was found in an adult woman who had mild COVID-19 (a few samples of this study predate the infection). Cell type and time point are not known. The source material was PBMCs or a T cell subset sorted from them (not recorded which). CDR3: CSARDRAGWNYGYTF. DNA of the CDR3: TGCAGTGCTAGAGATCGGGCAGGCTGGAACTATGGCTACACCTTC.